The 21 T cell receptor beta chains listed next were all sequenced from one sample in a study of post-analysis software for immune sequencing data. Unique-molecular-identifier-tagged TCR beta cDNA libraries were used. TCRdb independently ran MiXCR on the PCR reads; one entry per CDR3 protein. In the table there are about 540,000 distinct CDR3 sequences, roughly 34% of which are singletons. Antigen specificity for these receptors is unknown. Study-level findings and limits: About 5 TRBV segments were significantly more frequent in patients than in controls. TRBV5-6, TRBV5-1 and TRBV20-1 were among these segments.

Sequencing input: blood. These receptors were obtained from a girl between 2 and 17 years old with multiple sclerosis.

About this clonotype: A junction boundary mismatches the germline segment, possibly from a read error. This chain links TRBV20-1 with TRBJ1-2; D unclear. Germline V CDR1 and CDR2: DFQATT, SNEGSKA (reference sequence). The CDR3 has 14 amino acids. CDR3 nucleotides: TGCAGTGCTAGAGTTCGACTGAATAACTATGGCTGCACCTTC. As protein: CSARVRLNNYGCTF.

The V gene is TRBV5-1, the J gene TRBJ2-3; D may be TRBD2 (5 bases). CDR1 is SGHRS, CDR2 YFSETQ, per germline. V was trimmed by 0 bases and J by 6 bases, leaving 14 bases between them. The CDR3 totals 15 residues. CDR3 in amino acids: CASSLEGHPGDTQYF. For the CDR3, the DNA is TGCGCCAGCAGCTTGGAGGGCCACCCGGGGGATACGCAGTATTTT.

The chain recombines TRBV20-1 with TRBJ1-1; D is perhaps TRBD1 (6 bases). The V gene lost 2 bases and the J gene lost 5 bases, with 9 bases spanning the gap. Germline V gene data show CDR1 as DFQATT and CDR2 as SNEGSKA (reference sequence). This CDR3 contains 12 residues. DNA of the CDR3: TGCAGTGCTAGAAGGGGGGAAACTGAAGCTTTCTTT. Its translation is CSARRGETEAFF.

The chain carries TRBV18 and TRBJ1-6; TRBD1 might be the D (5 bases). Germline-derived CDR1 and CDR2 are KGHSH and LQKENI. The CDR3 consists of 15 residues. V was clipped by 8 bases and J by 0 bases, with 11 bases between them. The chain's CDR3 is CASQLDSSYNSPLHF. In nucleotides, the CDR3 is TGTGCCAGCCAACTCGACAGCTCCTATAATTCACCCCTCCACTTT.

V usage is TRBV6-1 and J usage is TRBJ2-3, with D possibly TRBD2 on 5 matching bases. The CDR3 contains 12 residues. V was pared by 6 bases and J by 2 bases, with 6 bases between. Germline lookup yields CDR1 MNHNS and CDR2 SASEGT. CDR3 nucleotide sequence: TGTGCCAGCAGGGACTTCACAGATACGCAGTATTTT. Translation gives CASRDFTDTQYF.

This clonotype was seen a few times. The rearrangement links TRBV12-3 or TRBV12-4 to TRBJ2-5; D is perhaps TRBD1 (5 bases). V was clipped by 5 bases and J by 3 bases, with 16 bases between them. The CDR3 covers 15 residues. As DNA, the CDR3 is TGTGCCAGCAGTCCTTCAGGGTTGTTAAAAGAGACCCAGTACTTC. Amino acid sequence: CASSPSGLLKETQYF.

Concerning this clonotype: At one boundary the junction diverges from the germline segment, which might be a read error. This chain connects TRBV9 to TRBJ1-1, with 8 bases matching TRBD1. Germline V gives CDR1 SGDLS, CDR2 YYNGEE. This CDR3 spans 15 amino acids. CDR3 loop: CVSSVEDRESTEAFF. In DNA, the CDR3 is TGTGTCAGCAGCGTAGAGGACAGGGAGAGCACTGAAGCTTTCTTT.

This clonotype was seen a handful of times. The chain is built from TRBV7-9 and TRBJ2-7; TRBD1 matches at 8 bases. V trimming: 4 bases; J trimming: 2 bases; junction bases outside the gene matches: 13. The CDR3 contains 17 residues. From germline, CDR1 is SEHNR and CDR2 FQNEAQ (reference sequence). The CDR3 region is CASSSLNGQGPTYEQYF. The CDR3 coding sequence is TGTGCCAGCAGCTCGTTAAACGGACAGGGACCTACCTACGAGCAGTACTTC.

This clonotype was seen more than once but under ten times. The genes are TRBV12-3 or TRBV12-4 and TRBJ2-1; TRBD1 might be the D (5 bases). With 5 bases removed from V and 2 bases from J, the gap between germline ends came to 10 bases. This CDR3 is built from 14 residues. The CDR3 coding sequence is TGTGCCAGCAGTATCACAGGAACCTACAATGAGCAGTTCTTC. Residues: CASSITGTYNEQFF.

This clonotype showed up just a few times. The CDR3 reads CASSPSSGGPNEQFF. CDR3 nucleotide sequence: TGTGCCAGCAGTCCTTCGAGCGGGGGCCCAAATGAGCAGTTCTTC. This sequence joins TRBV7-9 and TRBJ2-1, with 8 bases fitting TRBD2. This CDR3 has 15 amino acids. V shed 6 bases and J 7 bases; nucleotides not matched to a gene: 11. CDR1 is SEHNR and CDR2 is FQNEAQ in the germline V gene (reference sequence).

This clonotype was seen more than once but under ten times. The chain links TRBV4-1 to TRBJ1-5; D is uncertain. The CDR3 runs 17 residues. Per the germline V gene, CDR1 is MGHRA and CDR2 is YSYEKL. The V end was cut by 3 bases, the J end by 1 base, with 16 bases between. Here the CDR3 reads CASSQVPISPSNQPQHF. CDR3 coding DNA: TGCGCCAGCAGCCAGGTACCCATTAGTCCCAGCAATCAGCCCCAGCATTTT.

The rearrangement joins TRBV20-1 to TRBJ2-3; 13 nucleotides align to TRBD2. Per the germline V gene, CDR1 is DFQATT and CDR2 is SNEGSKA (reference sequence). This CDR3 region has 18 residues. The V segment lost 6 bases and the J segment 3 bases; nucleotides outside the gene matches: 15. The CDR3 nucleotides are TGCAGTGCCGTCCCGCCGGGACTAGCGGGGCTGGGAACAGATACGCAGTATTTT. The encoded protein is CSAVPPGLAGLGTDTQYF.

V and J are TRBV9 and TRBJ2-3, with D possibly being TRBD1 or TRBD2 (5 bases each). Germline V gene data show CDR1 as SGDLS and CDR2 as YYNGEE. Trimming pared 0 bases from V and 6 bases from J, leaving 11 bases between. The CDR3 totals 14 residues. The CDR3 coding sequence is TGTGCCAGCAGCGTAGTGGGGGTTTCGGATACGCAGTATTTT. This sequence encodes CASSVVGVSDTQYF.

This clonotype was observed a few times. The rearrangement uses TRBV19 and TRBJ2-1; D unresolved. Germline CDR1 and CDR2: LNHDA and SQIVND (reference sequence). The CDR3 sequence is 15 residues long. Trimming cost V 6 bases and J 0 bases, with 12 bases left between them. CDR3 in DNA: TGTGCCAGTAGGCCGAGCGTCAGCTCCTACAATGAGCAGTTCTTC. It yields the protein CASRPSVSSYNEQFF.

This clonotype occurred a few times. The chain has TRBV15 and TRBJ2-3; TRBD2 aligns across 8 bases. Germline assignment: CDR1 LNHNV and CDR2 YYDKDF (reference sequence). CDR3 length: 16 residues. J was trimmed by 1 base and V by 1 base; bases with no gene match: 4. CDR3 nucleotide sequence: TGTGCCACCAGCAGAGTTGCGGGGGGACGCACAGATACGCAGTATTTT. It codes for CATSRVAGGRTDTQYF.

A word on this clonotype: Relative to the germline gene, one junction end is altered; a read error may explain this. CDR3 nucleotide sequence: TGTGTCAGCAGCTTAACAGCCAACTATGGCTACACCTTC. Its protein product is CVSSLTANYGYTF. V usage is TRBV7-3 and J usage is TRBJ1-2; D is uncertain. The CDR3 consists of 13 residues. Germline loops: CDR1 SGHTA, CDR2 FQGTGA.

The chain combines TRBV20-1 with TRBJ2-3; D not resolved. Per the germline V gene, CDR1 is DFQATT and CDR2 is SNEGSKA (reference sequence). V lost 4 bases and J 0 bases, leaving 11 bases between the germline ends. The CDR3 runs to 14 residues. The CDR3 DNA is TGCAGTGCTATGGGTCTTTCTAGCACAGATACGCAGTATTTT. Its translation is CSAMGLSSTDTQYF.

This clonotype turned up a few times. The gene calls are TRBV12-3 or TRBV12-4 and TRBJ1-2; D uncertain. The CDR3 has 15 amino acids. V was cut by 3 bases and J by 1 base, with 12 bases left in between. CDR3 nucleotides: TGTGCCAGCAGTTTCCACAGACGGATTAACTATGGCTACACCTTC. It is translated as CASSFHRRINYGYTF.

The rearrangement joins TRBV27 to TRBJ2-5; D may match TRBD1 or TRBD2 (5 bases each). The CDR3 contains 14 residues. V was trimmed by 3 bases and J by 5 bases, leaving 13 bases between them. Germline V lookup: CDR1 MNHEY, CDR2 SMNVEV (reference sequence). CDR3 sequence (DNA): TGTGCCAGCAGTTTCTGGGACCTTGTCGAGACCCAGTACTTC. Protein sequence: CASSFWDLVETQYF.

This clonotype has a handful of counts. The J gene is TRBJ1-1, the V gene TRBV6-4; 9 bases agree with TRBD1. The V and J ends lost 3 bases and 5 bases, in that order; junction bases with no gene match: 7. Per the germline V gene, CDR1 is MRHNA and CDR2 is SNTAGT. The CDR3 spans 15 residues. The CDR3 region is CASSEGQGMVTEAFF. The CDR3 DNA is TGTGCCAGCAGTGAAGGACAGGGGATGGTGACTGAAGCTTTCTTT.

This clonotype has only a few counts. The V gene is TRBV12-3 or TRBV12-4, the J gene TRBJ1-5; D is unclear. Trimming took 2 bases from V and 3 from J, leaving 11 bases between them. The CDR3 covers 15 residues. DNA for the CDR3: TGTGCCAGCAGTTTAATTAGCGGGGACAATCAGCCCCAGCATTTT. It encodes CASSLISGDNQPQHF.